The 24 T cell receptor beta chains in this list originate from one sample, sequenced in a study of cytomegalovirus exposure and HLA in healthy donors (dated by TCRdb to 2015 to 2018). Library prep was done by the immunoSEQ multiplex PCR assay. The multiplex PCR relied on a mix of 60 forward primers for TCR Vbeta segments and 13 reverse primers for TCR Jbeta segments. Held by TCRdb, this immuneACCESS table contains in-frame sequences only and omits some clones. Under half of the omission traces to an unresolved V gene where checked; the cause of the rest is unknown. This sample gives 150,000 to 200,000 clones in total; around 81% of them show up just once. Together, the top ten hold 1% of the sample. Material for sequencing was PBMCs. These receptors came from a woman aged 40 to 50 in good health and CMV-seronegative.

The chain combines TRBV5-1 with TRBJ2-3, with 7 nucleotides matching TRBD2. J gave up 4 bases and V 6 bases, and 14 bases lay outside the gene matches. The CDR3 is 16 residues long. Germline CDR1 reads SGHRS; CDR2 reads YFSETQ. CDR3 nucleotides: TGCGCCAGCACCCCCGACGCTGGCGGGAGAGCAGATACGCAGTATTTT. Protein sequence: CASTPDAGGRADTQYF.

With respect to this clone: The junction does not match germline at one end; this may be a read error. The genes are TRBV10-3 and TRBJ2-3, with TRBD2 as a possible D gene (5 bases). This CDR3 has 10 residues. Germline V gene sequence: CDR1 ENHRY, CDR2 SYGVKD. CDR3 residues: CAIRWEGRGF. In nucleotides, the CDR3 is TGTGCCATCCGGTGGGAAGGTCGGGGTTTT.

The chain carries TRBV10-3 and TRBJ2-1; 10 nucleotides line up with TRBD2. J gave up 2 bases and V 3 bases, and 4 bases lay outside the gene matches. The CDR3 sequence is 16 residues long. Germline CDR1 reads ENHRY; CDR2 reads SYGVKD. This CDR3 reads CAISDPTSGPYNEQFF. Here the CDR3 DNA reads TGTGCCATCAGTGACCCGACTAGCGGGCCCTACAATGAGCAGTTCTTC.

The chain recombines TRBV11-3 with TRBJ2-5; D may be TRBD1 (8 bases). This CDR3 comprises 14 residues. V lost 4 bases to trimming and J lost 4 bases, with 13 bases between them. The germline V gene encodes CDR1 SGHNT and CDR2 YENEEA. This CDR3 is CASSSDREGETQYF. As DNA, the CDR3 is TGTGCCAGCAGCTCGGACAGGGAGGGAGAGACCCAGTACTTC.

The genes are TRBV7-2 and TRBJ2-1; no reliable D call. Trimming stripped 1 base from V and 4 bases from J, with 8 bases between. In germline, CDR1 is SGHTA, CDR2 FQGNSA. The CDR3 covers 14 residues. CDR3 bases: TGTGCCAGCAGCTTAGTAAACAGTTACAATGAGCAGTTCTTC. Translation: CASSLVNSYNEQFF.

This rearrangement joins TRBV11-3 to TRBJ2-3; TRBD2 agrees at 7 bases. The CDR3 contains 14 residues. Per germline, CDR1 SGHNT and CDR2 YENEEA. J lost 0 bases, V lost 3 bases, and 0 bases had no gene match. The CDR3 spells CASSFSGSTDTQYF. The CDR3 nucleotides are TGTGCCAGCAGCTTTAGCGGGAGCACAGATACGCAGTATTTT. The full variable domain, rest sourced from reference TRBV11-3 and TRBJ2-3, is EAGVVQSPRYKIIEKKQPVAFWCNPISGHNTLYWYLQNLGQGPELLIRYENEEAVDDSQLPKDRFSAERLKGVDSTLKIQPAELGDSAVYLCASSFSGSTDTQYFGPGTRLTVL.

The V gene is TRBV25-1, the J gene TRBJ1-2; D is possibly TRBD1 (6 bases). The CDR3 runs to 14 residues. Germline lookup yields CDR1 MGHDK and CDR2 SYGVNS. V lost 3 bases and J lost 7, with 15 bases in between. In nucleotides, the CDR3 is TGTGCCAGCAGTGATCTAGGGGGAGTTGGTGGCTACACCTTC. Translated: CASSDLGGVGGYTF.

V and J are TRBV7-3 and TRBJ2-5, with TRBD2 matching 8 bases. The V segment lost 5 bases and the J segment 2 bases; nucleotides outside the gene matches: 4. The germline CDR1 and CDR2 sequences are SGHTA and FQGTGA. CDR3 size: 14 residues. As DNA, the CDR3 is TGTGCCAGCAGCGCGACTAGCGCACAAGAGACCCAGTACTTC. Translated: CASSATSAQETQYF. The full variable domain, with the rest looked up from reference TRBV7-3 and TRBJ2-5, is GAGVSQTPSNKVTEKGKYVELRCDPISGHTALYWYRQSLGQGPEFLIYFQGTGAADDSGLPNDRFFAVRPEGSVSTLKIQRTERGDSAVYLCASSATSAQETQYFGPGTRLLVL.

The chain employs TRBV29-1 and TRBJ2-4; D perhaps matches TRBD1 (7 bases). The CDR3 has 15 amino acids. V lost 7 bases, J lost 8 bases, and 24 bases lay in between. Germline assignment: CDR1 SQVTM and CDR2 ANQGSEA. CDR3 sequence: CSAVRGQSSGDIQYF. The DNA of the CDR3 is TGCAGCGCCGTAAGGGGGCAGTCCTCGGGGGACATTCAGTACTTC.

The chain has TRBV28 and TRBJ1-1, with TRBD1 matching over 7 bases. There are 14 residues in the CDR3. Germline V CDR1 and CDR2: MDHEN, SYDVKM. Unmatched junction bases numbered 7, after V lost 8 bases and J lost 1 base. DNA for the CDR3: TGTGCCAGCGGCTTACAGGGGTGGAACACTGAAGCTTTCTTT. This sequence encodes CASGLQGWNTEAFF.

The gene calls are TRBV7-6 and TRBJ2-5; D possibly corresponds to TRBD2 (5 bases). Germline V CDR1 and CDR2: SGHVS, FNYEAQ. CDR3 length: 14 amino acids. V was clipped by 1 base and J by 7 bases, with 13 bases between them. CDR3 coding DNA: TGTGCCAGCAGCTTAGATCCTAGCTTACCGACCCAGTACTTC. Residues: CASSLDPSLPTQYF.

This chain uses TRBV4-2 with TRBJ1-2; D is possibly TRBD1 (5 bases). CDR3 length equals 12 residues. Germline values: CDR1 LGHNA, CDR2 YNFKEQ. V was cut by 11 bases and J by 2 bases, with 12 bases left in between. In DNA form, the CDR3 reads TGTGCCGCGAGCCGGGGGAACTATGGCTACACCTTC. Translated: CAASRGNYGYTF.

The chain carries TRBV27 and TRBJ2-6; 14 bases are shared with TRBD2. The CDR3 contains 21 residues. V shed 3 bases, J shed 2 bases, and the junction held 12 bases outside the gene matches. Germline V gives CDR1 MNHEY, CDR2 SMNVEV (reference sequence). As DNA, the CDR3 is TGTGCCAGCAGTTTCCACCTGATGGGACTAGCGGGAGTCCCTGGGGCCAACGTCCTGACTTTC. Translated: CASSFHLMGLAGVPGANVLTF.

V usage is TRBV5-1 and J usage is TRBJ2-7, with D hard to call. Germline CDR1 is SGHRS and CDR2 is YFSETQ. The CDR3 covers 15 residues. Trimming left V 0 bases short and J 2 bases short, with 12 bases between. CDR3 amino acids: CASSLDTARTYEQYF. The CDR3, as DNA: TGCGCCAGCAGCTTGGACACAGCTCGGACCTACGAGCAGTACTTC.

The chain has TRBV4-1 and TRBJ2-3; 7 bases are a match to TRBD2. CDR3 size: 19 residues. J gave up 2 bases and V 0 bases, and 14 bases lay outside the gene matches. The germline CDR1 and CDR2 sequences are MGHRA and YSYEKL. The CDR3 DNA is TGCGCCAGCAGCCAAGAAAGTTTCTTGGCTAGCGGCCTCACAGATACGCAGTATTTT. Amino acid sequence: CASSQESFLASGLTDTQYF.

The chain couples TRBV29-1 to TRBJ1-1; TRBD1 is a possible D gene (5 bases). CDR1 and CDR2 from the germline V gene are SQVTM and ANQGSEA. The CDR3 contains 13 residues. Trimming shortened V by 4 bases and J by 0 bases, and 9 bases separated the two germline ends. For the CDR3, the DNA is TGCAGCGTTGGGGGGGTGGTGAACACTGAAGCTTTCTTT. Translating it yields CSVGGVVNTEAFF.

The gene calls are TRBV11-2 and TRBJ2-3; D not certain. Germline V gene lookup returns CDR1 SGHAT and CDR2 FQNNGV. V lost 3 bases to trimming and J lost 2 bases, with 9 bases between them. This CDR3 region has 14 residues. The CDR3 nucleotides read TGTGCCAGCAGCTTCCCTCGGGTCACAGATACGCAGTATTTT. Amino acids: CASSFPRVTDTQYF.

In its sample, this clone was seen a few times. This rearrangement joins TRBV11-2 to TRBJ2-6, with 10 bases aligning to TRBD1. Germline CDR1 SGHAT, CDR2 FQNNGV. Trimming removed 5 bases from V and 4 bases from J; junction bases left unmatched: 5. This CDR3 is 16 amino acids long. The DNA of the CDR3 is TGTGCCAGCAGCCGGGGACAGGGGAACGGGGCCAACGTCCTGACTTTC. Its protein is CASSRGQGNGANVLTF. The complete variable domain, with remaining parts taken from reference TRBV11-2 and TRBJ2-6, reads EAGVAQSPRYKIIEKRQSVAFWCNPISGHATLYWYQQILGQGPKLLIQFQNNGVVDDSQLPKDRFSAERLKGVDSTLKIQPAKLEDSAVYLCASSRGQGNGANVLTFGAGSRLTVL.

This clone was seen a handful of times. CDR3 loop: CASSVSGGGNQPQHF. The CDR3 DNA reads TGTGCCAGCAGCGTTTCAGGGGGAGGCAATCAGCCCCAGCATTTT. The gene calls are TRBV9 and TRBJ1-5; TRBD1 agrees at 7 bases. Trimming removed 2 bases from V and 2 bases from J; junction bases left unmatched: 4. The length of the CDR3 is 15 residues. CDR1 is SGDLS and CDR2 is YYNGEE in the germline V gene.

The V call is TRBV4-1, the J call TRBJ1-6, with TRBD1 as a possible D gene (6 bases). CDR3 length equals 16 residues. The V gene's germline CDR1 is MGHRA and CDR2 YSYEKL. Trimming took off 0 bases at V and 9 bases at J, with 15 bases between the two ends. The CDR3 here is CASSQDGGARGSPLHF. The CDR3 coding sequence is TGCGCCAGCAGCCAAGACGGGGGGGCGCGGGGTTCACCCCTCCACTTT.

The chain employs TRBV5-6 and TRBJ2-1; 10 bases align to TRBD2. V trimming: 0 bases; J trimming: 6 bases; junction bases outside the gene matches: 6. The CDR3 has 16 residues. The germline CDR1 and CDR2 sequences are SGHDT and YYEEEE. The CDR3 reads CASSLAGKREGNEQFF. As DNA, the CDR3 is TGTGCCAGCAGCTTGGCCGGGAAGCGGGAGGGCAATGAGCAGTTCTTC.

The gene calls are TRBV25-1 and TRBJ2-3, with D unresolved. The CDR3 spans 15 residues. V was trimmed by 2 bases and J by 0 bases, leaving 9 bases between them. CDR1 MGHDK and CDR2 SYGVNS come from the germline V gene. The CDR3 spells CASSEGAHSTDTQYF. Written as DNA, the CDR3 is TGTGCCAGCAGTGAAGGAGCCCATAGCACAGATACGCAGTATTTT. Variable domain in full (rest from reference TRBV25-1 and TRBJ2-3): EADIYQTPRYLVIGTGKKITLECSQTMGHDKMYWYQQDPGMELHLIHYSYGVNSTEKGDLSSESTVSRIRTEHFPLTLESARPSHTSQYLCASSEGAHSTDTQYFGPGTRLTVL.

The V and J genes are TRBV18 and TRBJ1-2; 11 positions agree with TRBD1. V gave up 6 bases and J gave up 2 bases; unmatched junction bases: 5. The CDR3 consists of 15 residues. Per the germline V gene, CDR1 is KGHSH and CDR2 is LQKENI. CDR3 nucleotide sequence: TGTGCCAGCTCGCGGACAGGGGGCGAAAACTATGGCTACACCTTC. Translating gives CASSRTGGENYGYTF.

The sample holds a few counts of this clone. This chain uses TRBV6-5 with TRBJ2-7, with TRBD1 identical over 11 bases. This CDR3 is 15 amino acids long. V lost 2 bases, J lost 3 bases, and 3 bases stayed unmatched. Germline values: CDR1 MNHEY, CDR2 SVGAGI. CDR3 loop: CASSYRDRGYYEQYF. The CDR3 nucleotides read TGTGCCAGCAGTTACCGGGACAGGGGGTACTACGAGCAGTACTTC.